What follows are 17 T cell receptor beta chains derived from one specimen sequenced in a study of blood T cell repertoires in COVID-19. Clones were read by immunoSEQ multiplex PCR, and TCRdb kept only the in-frame ones, dropping some. The data contain fewer than 350,000 clones, under 90% of them seen just once; the ten biggest clones take up 5.2%. Sequenced input: PBMCs or T cells enriched from blood (not recorded which). Receptors originate from a man aged 55 to 70 who had recovered from COVID-19.

V is TRBV7-2 and J is TRBJ1-1; TRBD1 agrees at 7 bases. Per germline, CDR1 SGHTA and CDR2 FQGNSA. CDR3 length: 13 residues. V shed 5 bases, J shed 3 bases, and the junction held 3 bases outside the gene matches. The CDR3 spells CASSPGQDTEAFF. The CDR3 DNA is TGTGCCAGCAGCCCCGGACAGGACACTGAAGCTTTCTTT.

The chain employs TRBV28 and TRBJ1-2; D gene unclear. CDR1 is MDHEN, CDR2 SYDVKM, per germline. This CDR3 spans 13 amino acids. Trimming cost V 5 bases and J 2 bases, with 9 bases left between them. In nucleotides, the CDR3 is TGTGCCAGCAGTCAGACACCGAACTATGGCTACACCTTC. Protein product: CASSQTPNYGYTF.

V is TRBV5-1 and J is TRBJ2-1; 8 bases map to TRBD2. Per germline, CDR1 SGHRS and CDR2 YFSETQ. V trimming: 4 bases; J trimming: 6 bases; junction bases outside the gene matches: 9. The CDR3 is made up of 15 amino acids. CDR3 sequence reads: CASSPPVTSGNEQFF. The CDR3 bases are TGCGCCAGCAGCCCTCCGGTCACTAGCGGCAATGAGCAGTTCTTC. Combining the CDR3 with reference TRBV5-1 and TRBJ2-1 gives the whole variable domain KAGVTQTPRYLIKTRGQQVTLSCSPISGHRSVSWYQQTPGQGLQFLFEYFSETQRNKGNFPGRFSGRQFSNSRSEMNVSTLELGDSALYLCASSPPVTSGNEQFFGPGTRLTVL.

This clone showed up just a few times. The chain is built from TRBV4-1 and TRBJ1-2, with TRBD1 as a possible D gene (6 bases). V was cut by 2 bases and J by 1 base, with 14 bases left in between. From germline, CDR1 is MGHRA and CDR2 YSYEKL. The CDR3 totals 16 residues. CDR3 sequence reads: CASSQQTGPLNYGYTF. CDR3 nucleotides: TGCGCCAGCAGCCAACAAACAGGGCCACTTAACTATGGCTACACCTTC.

The genes are TRBV3-1 (or the pseudogene TRBV3-2) and TRBJ2-3; a weak D match, TRBD2 (6 bases). V was shortened by 4 bases and J by 2 bases, with 10 bases between the two germline ends. CDR1 and CDR2 from the germline V gene are LGHDT and YNNKEL (reference sequence). CDR3 length: 14 residues. CDR3 loop: CASSPRDFTDTQYF. As DNA, the CDR3 is TGTGCCAGCAGCCCCCGGGACTTCACAGATACGCAGTATTTT.

This chain uses TRBV27 with TRBJ1-5; D ambiguous. V dropped 2 bases and J dropped 0 bases, with 14 bases sitting between them. CDR3 length: 17 amino acids. Germline loops: CDR1 MNHEY, CDR2 SMNVEV (reference sequence). The CDR3 loop reads CASSLNWGAYSNQPQHF. Written as DNA, the CDR3 is TGTGCCAGCAGTTTAAATTGGGGAGCATATAGCAATCAGCCCCAGCATTTT.

The chain joins TRBV18 to TRBJ2-2; D uncertain. CDR1 and CDR2 (germline): KGHSH, LQKENI. The V gene lost 3 bases and the J gene lost 3 bases, with 5 bases spanning the gap. The CDR3 extends over 13 amino acids. The chain's CDR3 is CASSPLDTGELFF. The CDR3 DNA follows: TGTGCCAGCTCACCCCTAGACACCGGGGAGCTGTTTTTT.

The V call is TRBV28, the J call TRBJ2-1; 9 nucleotides align to TRBD1. V was pared by 6 bases and J by 9 bases, with 12 bases of the junction left unmatched. This CDR3 is built from 15 residues. CDR1 and CDR2 (germline): MDHEN, SYDVKM. The CDR3 is CASRNRDRVKGEQFF. CDR3 DNA sequence: TGTGCCAGCAGAAACCGGGACAGGGTTAAGGGTGAGCAGTTCTTC.

The chain uses TRBV2 and TRBJ1-3; D perhaps matches TRBD1 (6 bases). CDR1 is SNHLY, CDR2 FYNNEI, per germline. This CDR3 contains 15 residues. V was shortened by 7 bases and J by 0 bases, with 13 bases between the two germline ends. CDR3 nucleotide sequence: TGTGCCAGCAACCCGGCGGACAGCTCTGGAAACACCATATATTTT. Translating it yields CASNPADSSGNTIYF. Complete variable domain (other parts from reference TRBV2 and TRBJ1-3): EPEVTQTPSHQVTQMGQEVILRCVPISNHLYFYWYRQILGQKVEFLVSFYNNEISEKSEIFDDQFSVERPDGSNFTLKIRSTKLEDSAMYFCASNPADSSGNTIYFGEGSWLTVV.

J is TRBJ2-3 and V is TRBV25-1; possibly TRBD1 for D (6 bases). The CDR3 spans 15 residues. CDR1 and CDR2 (germline): MGHDK, SYGVNS. Trimming stripped 1 base from V and 2 bases from J, with 10 bases between. The CDR3 here is CASSESRGDTDTQYF. CDR3 DNA sequence: TGTGCCAGCAGTGAATCCAGGGGAGACACAGATACGCAGTATTTT.

The rearrangement uses TRBV15 and TRBJ2-1, with D possibly being TRBD2 (6 bases). Germline V gene sequence: CDR1 LNHNV, CDR2 YYDKDF (reference sequence). Deletions cut 2 bases from V and 5 bases from J, with 13 bases between. The CDR3 spans 15 residues. The CDR3 loop is CATSRPGETDNEQFF. Here the CDR3 DNA reads TGTGCCACCAGCAGACCGGGGGAGACCGACAATGAGCAGTTCTTC.

This sequence joins TRBV6-2 or TRBV6-3 and TRBJ2-7; 11 bases map to TRBD2. Looked up from germline, CDR1 is MNHEY and CDR2 is SVGEGT. The CDR3 has 16 residues. The ends lost 2 bases at V and 4 bases at J; junction bases unmatched: 7. The CDR3 spells CASSYVLAGALYEQYF. CDR3 DNA: TGTGCCAGCAGTTACGTACTAGCGGGAGCTCTTTACGAGCAGTACTTC.

The chain has TRBV19 and TRBJ2-5; 10 bases map to TRBD2. The CDR3 runs 17 residues. Germline V CDR1 and CDR2: LNHDA, SQIVND (reference sequence). The V gene end was trimmed by 4 bases and the J gene end by 0 bases; junction bases not matched to a gene: 8. The CDR3 sequence is CASSTSRTSGYQETQYF. The CDR3 bases are TGTGCCAGTAGTACCTCGAGGACTAGCGGATACCAAGAGACCCAGTACTTC.

The chain links TRBV18 to TRBJ1-3; D might be TRBD1 (5 bases). V was pared by 5 bases and J by 3 bases, with 14 bases between. This CDR3 is built from 15 residues. Per germline, CDR1 KGHSH and CDR2 LQKENI. The CDR3 loop is CASSTTGFNGNTIYF. CDR3 DNA: TGTGCCAGCTCAACAACAGGTTTCAATGGAAACACCATATATTTT. The whole variable domain, remainder taken from reference TRBV18 and TRBJ1-3, is NAGVMQNPRHLVRRRGQEARLRCSPMKGHSHVYWYRQLPEEGLKFMVYLQKENIIDESGMPKERFSAEFPKEGPSILRIQQVVRGDSAAYFCASSTTGFNGNTIYFGEGSWLTVV.

The chain carries TRBV5-1 and TRBJ1-2; maybe TRBD1 (5 bases). The CDR3 consists of 15 residues. Looked up from germline, CDR1 is SGHRS and CDR2 is YFSETQ. V was clipped by 0 bases and J by 2 bases, with 11 bases between them. The CDR3 coding sequence is TGCGCCAGCAGCTTGGATAGGGGTCGGAACTATGGCTACACCTTC. It is translated as CASSLDRGRNYGYTF. The full variable domain, rest sourced from reference TRBV5-1 and TRBJ1-2, is KAGVTQTPRYLIKTRGQQVTLSCSPISGHRSVSWYQQTPGQGLQFLFEYFSETQRNKGNFPGRFSGRQFSNSRSEMNVSTLELGDSALYLCASSLDRGRNYGYTFGSGTRLTVV.

This clone showed up just once. The rearrangement links TRBV7-6 to TRBJ2-1; 7 bases are shared with TRBD1. V was pared by 2 bases and J by 3 bases, with 1 base of the junction left unmatched. This CDR3 is built from 14 residues. CDR1 SGHVS and CDR2 FNYEAQ come from the germline V gene. The CDR3 protein is CASSLRQGYNEQFF. The DNA for the CDR3 is TGTGCCAGCAGCTTAAGACAGGGCTACAATGAGCAGTTCTTC.

V and J are TRBV10-1 and TRBJ2-7; 9 nucleotides align to TRBD2. The V and J ends lost 8 bases and 6 bases, in that order; junction bases with no gene match: 17. The CDR3 has 16 residues. CDR1 WNHNN and CDR2 SYGVQD come from the germline V gene (reference sequence). The CDR3 nucleotides read TGCGCCAGCCTCAACCCCTTTAGCGGGAGAGTATGCGAGCAGTACTTC. It is translated as CASLNPFSGRVCEQYF.